These 14 T cell receptor beta chains came from one sample sequenced in a study of shared clonotypes between healthy human individuals. Libraries were prepared by immunoSEQ multiplex PCR; TCRdb keeps only in-frame clonotypes and omits some of them. The table lists 2 million to 2.5 million clones, around 95% of them singletons. Sequencing was carried out using naive CD4+ T cells sorted from blood. Subset defined: CD45RA+ positively selected. Receptor source: a man younger than 30 in good health.

The chain has TRBV2 and TRBJ2-7, with 8 nucleotides matching TRBD2. Germline values: CDR1 SNHLY, CDR2 FYNNEI. This CDR3 is 15 amino acids long. V lost 6 bases to trimming and J lost 2 bases; unmatched junction nucleotides: 9. The CDR3 region has the DNA TGTGCCAGCAGCCCTGGGGTAGCGGGGCCCTACGAGCAGTACTTC. Translating gives CASSPGVAGPYEQYF.

In its sample, this clone was seen once. The chain joins TRBV2 to TRBJ1-1, with D unresolved. The CDR3 runs 11 residues. Trimming took off 8 bases at V and 8 bases at J, with 12 bases between the two ends. CDR1 is SNHLY, CDR2 FYNNEI, per germline. The CDR3 sequence: CASRDGGEAFF. CDR3 coding DNA: TGTGCCAGCCGAGACGGAGGCGAAGCTTTCTTT.

The chain couples TRBV11-2 to TRBJ2-5, with TRBD2 identical over 8 bases. J lost 4 bases, V lost 1 base, and 8 bases had no gene match. Germline loops: CDR1 SGHAT, CDR2 FQNNGV. There are 16 residues in the CDR3. The CDR3 nucleotides are TGTGCCAGCAGCTTAGCCGGAGCGGGAGTGGGAGAGACCCAGTACTTC. Translated, it gives CASSLAGAGVGETQYF.

The chain couples TRBV7-2 to TRBJ2-7; TRBD2 might be the D (6 bases). The V gene's germline CDR1 is SGHTA and CDR2 FQGNSA. The V and J ends lost 5 bases and 0 bases respectively, with 8 bases between them. This CDR3 is 13 amino acids long. CDR3 sequence: CASSPDYSYEQYF. In DNA form, the CDR3 reads TGTGCCAGCAGCCCGGACTACTCCTACGAGCAGTACTTC.

The V and J genes are TRBV14 and TRBJ2-3; D remains unclear. With 1 base removed from V and 1 base from J, the gap between germline ends came to 12 bases. The germline V gene encodes CDR1 SGHDN and CDR2 FVKESK. This CDR3 comprises 16 residues. In DNA form, the CDR3 reads TGTGCCAGCAGCCAAGCTGGGGTACGGGGCACAGATACGCAGTATTTT. Translation gives CASSQAGVRGTDTQYF.

This clone was recorded only once. The same CDR3 also results from other DNA sequences found in this sample. This rearrangement joins TRBV5-1 to TRBJ2-5; D might be TRBD2 (5 bases). CDR3 length: 13 amino acids. Trimming removed 4 bases from V and 3 bases from J, with 10 bases in between. Germline V CDR1 and CDR2: SGHRS, YFSETQ. The CDR3 spells CASSRTGKETQYF. CDR3 coding DNA: TGCGCCAGCAGCCGGACGGGGAAAGAGACCCAGTACTTC.

The chain joins TRBV7-9 to TRBJ2-7; D is undetermined. The CDR3 consists of 14 residues. CDR1 is SEHNR, CDR2 FQNEAQ, per germline (reference sequence). The ends were cut back, 1 base at V and 3 bases at J, with 10 bases in the middle. The CDR3 here is CASSLGHSGYEQYF. The CDR3 region has the DNA TGTGCCAGCAGCTTAGGGCACTCCGGCTACGAGCAGTACTTC.

This clone was found a few times. Other DNA sequences within the sample encode an identical CDR3. J is TRBJ1-5 and V is TRBV6-6; no clear D gene. CDR1 MNHNY and CDR2 SVGAGI come from the germline V gene (reference sequence). The length of the CDR3 is 12 residues. Trimming took 2 bases from V and 7 from J, leaving 6 bases between them. The CDR3 DNA sequence: TGTGCCAGCAGTTACGTGGGGCAGCCCCAGCATTTT. Protein sequence: CASSYVGQPQHF.

This clone showed up just once. This chain uses TRBV10-1 with TRBJ1-1; D may be TRBD1 (5 bases). The germline CDR1 and CDR2 sequences are WNHNN and SYGVQD (reference sequence). The CDR3 consists of 14 residues. V lost 6 bases and J lost 4, with 15 bases in between. CDR3 DNA sequence: TGCGCCAGCAGCGAGGCCCCGGGGGGCACTGAAGCTTTCTTT. This gives the protein CASSEAPGGTEAFF.

This chain connects TRBV2 to TRBJ2-2, with TRBD2 identical over 15 bases. V was clipped by 6 bases and J by 2 bases; unmatched bases: 10. CDR1 and CDR2 (germline): SNHLY, FYNNEI. This CDR3 contains 19 residues. CDR3 DNA: TGTGCCAGCAGGGCGCCGGGACTAGCGGGGGGCTTCAACACCGGGGAGCTGTTTTTT. This translates into CASRAPGLAGGFNTGELFF.

The J gene is TRBJ2-2, the V gene TRBV19; TRBD2 might be the D (6 bases). The germline V gene has CDR1 LNHDA and CDR2 SQIVND (reference sequence). The ends were cut back, 5 bases at V and 2 bases at J, with 15 bases in the middle. This CDR3 has 16 residues. CDR3 region: CASSRGFGENTGELFF. DNA of the CDR3: TGTGCCAGTAGTCGGGGGTTCGGCGAAAACACCGGGGAGCTGTTTTTT.

This chain joins TRBV19 and TRBJ2-2; D is uncertain. Germline V gene sequence: CDR1 LNHDA, CDR2 SQIVND (reference sequence). This CDR3 is built from 14 residues. The V and J ends lost 3 bases and 0 bases respectively, with 5 bases between them. DNA of the CDR3: TGTGCCAGTAGTATGGTCCCGAACACCGGGGAGCTGTTTTTT. This gives the protein CASSMVPNTGELFF.

In regard to this clone: The sample carries other DNA sequences with the same CDR3. The V call is TRBV6-5, the J call TRBJ1-1; 8 nucleotides agree with TRBD1. V lost 7 bases, J lost 1 base, and 2 bases stayed unmatched. The CDR3 has 13 residues. Germline CDR1 MNHEY, CDR2 SVGAGI. CDR3 in amino acids: CASTGTGNTEAFF. DNA of the CDR3: TGTGCCAGCACTGGGACAGGGAACACTGAAGCTTTCTTT.

V is TRBV10-3 and J is TRBJ2-7; weak D call: TRBD1 (6 bases). Between the trimmed V and J ends, which lost 0 bases and 5 bases, there was a span of 20 bases. CDR1 is ENHRY and CDR2 is SYGVKD in the germline V gene. The CDR3 extends over 17 amino acids. The CDR3 protein is CAISESTSGRGPHEQYF. The DNA of the CDR3 is TGTGCCATCAGTGAGTCGACGAGCGGCAGGGGTCCCCACGAGCAGTACTTC.